One and the same sample provided the 19 T cell receptor beta chains below, sequenced in a study of spatial heterogeneity in lung cancer. MiXCR, applied by TCRdb to the 5' RACE reads, yields one record per CDR3 protein. The table lists about 52,000 distinct CDR3 sequences, more than 6.5% of them singletons. Time point reported: blood at routine non-recurrence follow-up after resection. Whole RNA, which was extracted from tumor, nontumor lung tissue or frozen PBMC, was sequenced without any cell sorting. The sample consisted of PBMCs, taken at follow-up. The receptors derive from a female donor with early-stage non-small cell lung cancer.

The chain carries TRBV7-3 and TRBJ2-7; the match to TRBD1 covers 8 bases. The V and J ends lost 5 bases and 6 bases, in that order; junction bases with no gene match: 15. CDR1 is SGHTA, CDR2 FQGTGA, per germline. The CDR3 covers 16 residues. CDR3 DNA sequence: TGTGCCAGCAGCCAGAACCCCGGGACAGGCCCCTGCGAGCAGTACTTC. It codes for CASSQNPGTGPCEQYF.

This clonotype has a count of ten or more. Here the CDR3 DNA reads TGCAGTGCTAGAGATTTCGTGACAGGGACGTATAGCAATCAGCCCCAGCATTTT. This encodes CSARDFVTGTYSNQPQHF. The rearrangement joins TRBV20-1 to TRBJ1-5; 7 positions agree with TRBD1. The CDR3 contains 18 residues. The trim removed 0 bases at V and 0 bases at J, leaving 11 bases unmatched. Germline V gene lookup returns CDR1 DFQATT and CDR2 SNEGSKA (reference sequence).

This clonotype was detected a few times. As DNA, the CDR3 is TGCGCCAGCAGCAGGATGGGACTAGCGAGTTTCTCCTACAATGAGCAGTTCTTC. As protein: CASSRMGLASFSYNEQFF. V and J are TRBV5-1 and TRBJ2-1, with TRBD2 identical over 10 bases. V gave up 4 bases and J gave up 0 bases; unmatched junction bases: 10. This CDR3 spans 18 amino acids. Germline V gene data show CDR1 as SGHRS and CDR2 as YFSETQ.

The chain has TRBV19 and TRBJ2-7; 9 bases map to TRBD2. The germline CDR1 and CDR2 sequences are LNHDA and SQIVND (reference sequence). The CDR3 sequence is 12 residues long. The junction had 6 bases not matched to a gene; V was cut back by 10 bases and J by 5 bases. This CDR3 reads CATSGMDNEQYF. DNA of the CDR3: TGTGCCACTAGCGGGATGGACAACGAGCAGTACTTC.

This clonotype was counted ten times or more. The V call is TRBV7-2, the J call TRBJ2-3; tentative D call: TRBD2 (5 bases). From germline, CDR1 is SGHTA and CDR2 FQGNSA. V lost 5 bases and J lost 8, with 14 bases in between. This CDR3 comprises 13 residues. CDR3 protein: CASSGALRGTQYF. The CDR3 region has the DNA TGTGCCAGCAGCGGCGCCTTACGGGGTACGCAGTATTTT.

Ten or more counts support this clonotype. The gene calls are TRBV6-2 or TRBV6-3 and TRBJ1-5; D is undetermined. Germline values: CDR1 MNHEY, CDR2 SVGEGT. The CDR3 runs to 16 residues. Trimming cost V 6 bases and J 1 base, with 16 bases left between them. The CDR3 DNA follows: TGTGCCAGCAGGCGCGCCGTCGGGAGCAGCAATCAGCCCCAGCATTTT. It specifies CASRRAVGSSNQPQHF.

This clonotype was seen at least ten times. This sequence joins TRBV24-1 and TRBJ2-2; D may be TRBD2 (6 bases). Germline CDR1 and CDR2: KGHDR and SFDVKD. The ends were cut back, 3 bases at V and 2 bases at J, with 12 bases in the middle. CDR3 length: 16 amino acids. CDR3 residues: CATSDQGLVNTGELFF. The CDR3 nucleotides are TGTGCCACCAGTGATCAGGGACTTGTTAACACCGGGGAGCTGTTTTTT.

This clonotype was picked up a small number of times. The rearrangement joins TRBV20-1 to TRBJ2-3; 12 bases are a match to TRBD2. Germline CDR1 and CDR2: DFQATT and SNEGSKA (reference sequence). This CDR3 is 15 amino acids long. Losses at the gene ends were 4 bases for V and 4 bases for J; bases not matched to a gene: 6. The CDR3 here is CSAIPSGGAADTQYF. Here the CDR3 DNA reads TGCAGTGCTATTCCTAGCGGGGGGGCGGCAGATACGCAGTATTTT.

V and J are TRBV6-2 or TRBV6-3 and TRBJ1-6, with a weak D call TRBD1 (5 bases). Trimming took off 4 bases at V and 10 bases at J, with 17 bases between the two ends. Germline V gene sequence: CDR1 MNHEY, CDR2 SVGEGT. The length of the CDR3 is 15 residues. The CDR3 here is CASSSPFQGWSPLHF. CDR3 DNA: TGTGCCAGCAGTTCCCCGTTTCAGGGATGGTCACCCCTCCACTTT.

This clonotype was counted ten times or more. The rearrangement joins TRBV29-1 to TRBJ2-5, with no clear D. Germline V gene lookup returns CDR1 SQVTM and CDR2 ANQGSEA. V lost 1 base, J lost 7 bases, and 7 bases lay in between. CDR3 length: 11 residues. CDR3 sequence (DNA): TGCAGCGTTGAAGGGGAAGGGACCCAGTACTTC. Translation: CSVEGEGTQYF.

This clonotype has only a few counts. The chain is built from TRBV4-1 and TRBJ2-1; D may be TRBD1 (6 bases). Between the trimmed V and J ends, which lost 3 bases and 4 bases, there was a span of 16 bases. The CDR3 length is 16 residues. The V gene's germline CDR1 is MGHRA and CDR2 YSYEKL. This chain's CDR3 is CASSHGSGTRYNEQFF. The CDR3 region has the DNA TGCGCCAGCAGCCATGGATCCGGGACACGTTACAATGAGCAGTTCTTC.

This clonotype was seen a handful of times. The gene calls are TRBV2 and TRBJ2-3, with D perhaps TRBD1 (6 bases). The ends were cut back, 6 bases at V and 3 bases at J, with 13 bases in the middle. Per germline, CDR1 SNHLY and CDR2 FYNNEI. CDR3 length: 14 residues. This chain's CDR3 is CASSGTIRTDTQYF. The DNA of the CDR3 is TGTGCCAGCAGCGGGACAATCCGGACAGATACGCAGTATTTT.

The J gene is TRBJ2-5, the V gene TRBV18; 9 bases line up with TRBD1. The CDR3 runs 14 residues. Germline CDR1 and CDR2: KGHSH and LQKENI. V gave up 3 bases and J gave up 4 bases; unmatched junction bases: 3. The CDR3 loop reads CASSPLTGGETQYF. The CDR3, as DNA: TGTGCCAGCTCACCTTTGACAGGGGGAGAGACCCAGTACTTC.

This clonotype has ten or more counts. This chain's CDR3 is CASRPGLAVDTQYF. DNA of the CDR3: TGTGCCAGCAGACCGGGACTAGCGGTAGATACGCAGTATTTT. The J gene is TRBJ2-3, the V gene TRBV7-8; 11 bases are shared with TRBD2. After removal of 6 bases from V and 5 bases from J, the junction contained 4 bases not matched to a gene. This CDR3 region has 14 residues. CDR1 is SGHVS, CDR2 FQNEAQ, per germline.

This clonotype has ten or more counts. The chain joins TRBV3-1 to TRBJ2-4, with D unclear. CDR3 size: 15 residues. Germline V gene sequence: CDR1 LGHDT, CDR2 YNNKEL (reference sequence). V lost 1 base to trimming and J lost 0 bases, with 7 bases between them. CDR3 nucleotides: TGTGCCAGCAGCCAAGGAAGATTAGCCAAAAACATTCAGTACTTC. Its protein is CASSQGRLAKNIQYF.

This rearrangement joins TRBV5-1 to TRBJ1-3, with a tentative D call TRBD1 (5 bases). Trimming cost V 4 bases and J 4 bases, with 12 bases left between them. The CDR3 consists of 14 residues. Germline CDR1 is SGHRS and CDR2 is YFSETQ. The CDR3 bases are TGCGCCAGCAGCGTAGGGGCTGAAGGAAACACCATATATTTT. Its protein product is CASSVGAEGNTIYF.

In this sample, this clonotype turned up many times. The chain recombines TRBV10-3 with TRBJ2-7; D unresolved. Trimming removed 0 bases from V and 3 bases from J, with 9 bases in between. The CDR3 loop spans 14 amino acids. CDR1 ENHRY and CDR2 SYGVKD come from the germline V gene. The CDR3 region is CAISESKHGYEQYF. The CDR3, as DNA: TGTGCCATCAGTGAGTCGAAGCACGGCTACGAGCAGTACTTC.

This clonotype was counted only a few times. This rearrangement joins TRBV28 to TRBJ2-3; TRBD2 matches 12 bases. V dropped 6 bases and J dropped 2; count of bases not matched to a gene: 21. The CDR3 runs to 21 residues. Germline V gene lookup returns CDR1 MDHEN and CDR2 SYDVKM. The CDR3 nucleotides read TGTGCCAGCAGCGCACTCTCATCGACTAGCGGGAGCCACCTTAACACAGATACGCAGTATTTT. It encodes CASSALSSTSGSHLNTDTQYF.

This clonotype has ten or more counts. The chain couples TRBV4-1 to TRBJ1-6; D unresolved. CDR3 size: 14 residues. CDR1 MGHRA and CDR2 YSYEKL come from the germline V gene. V lost 8 bases to trimming and J lost 7 bases, with 15 bases between them. The CDR3 DNA sequence: TGCGCCAGCGTTCGAGTCTTTGGGAATTCACCCCTCCACTTT. Its translation: CASVRVFGNSPLHF.